The 26 T cell receptor beta chains below come from one sample, sequenced in a study. TCRdb redid the calling of the RT-PCR reads with MiXCR, one entry per CDR3 protein. Of hundreds of thousands of distinct CDR3 sequences listed, about 14% were seen once; the top ten hold 3% to 4.5%. Sequenced material: memory CD4+ T cells from blood. The receptors originated from a female donor in good health, serving as a healthy control.

The J gene is TRBJ2-1, the V gene TRBV11-2, with 9 bases that match TRBD1. Germline V CDR1 and CDR2: SGHAT, FQNNGV. Trimming removed 3 bases from V and 8 bases from J; junction bases left unmatched: 8. This CDR3 has 15 residues. The CDR3 spells CASSLNTGGRDEQFF. DNA of the CDR3: TGTGCCAGCAGCTTGAATACAGGGGGCCGGGATGAGCAGTTCTTC.

The genes are TRBV5-1 and TRBJ1-5; D remains ambiguous. The CDR3 sequence is 15 residues long. Germline lookup yields CDR1 SGHRS and CDR2 YFSETQ. V was cut by 2 bases and J by 7 bases, with 16 bases left in between. CDR3 protein: CASSFGISEDQPQHF. In DNA, the CDR3 is TGCGCCAGCAGCTTCGGGATCTCGGAGGACCAGCCCCAGCATTTT.

This clonotype was seen repeatedly, ten times or more. CDR3 in amino acids: CASSLNRDYNEQFF. In DNA, the CDR3 is TGCGCCAGCAGCCTTAACCGGGACTACAATGAGCAGTTCTTC. The V gene is TRBV5-1, the J gene TRBJ2-1; a weak D match, TRBD2 (5 bases). The V and J ends lost 4 bases and 3 bases respectively, with 11 bases between them. The CDR3 is 14 residues long. Looked up from germline, CDR1 is SGHRS and CDR2 is YFSETQ. Complete variable domain (other parts from reference TRBV5-1 and TRBJ2-1): KAGVTQTPRYLIKTRGQQVTLSCSPISGHRSVSWYQQTPGQGLQFLFEYFSETQRNKGNFPGRFSGRQFSNSRSEMNVSTLELGDSALYLCASSLNRDYNEQFFGPGTRLTVL.

The sample holds many counts of this clonotype. The V gene is TRBV5-5, the J gene TRBJ1-1; a weak D match, TRBD1 (6 bases). The ends were cut back, 4 bases at V and 4 bases at J, with 23 bases in the middle. The CDR3 is 17 amino acids. Germline lookup yields CDR1 SGHKS and CDR2 YYEKEE (reference sequence). In DNA form, the CDR3 reads TGTGCCAGCAGCCAGTCCGGGACACCTGGATCTGGCACTGAAGCTTTCTTT. Encoded protein: CASSQSGTPGSGTEAFF. Together with reference TRBV5-5 and TRBJ1-1, the CDR3 gives the full variable domain: DAGVTQSPTHLIKTRGQQVTLRCSPISGHKSVSWYQQVLGQGPQFIFQYYEKEERGRGNFPDRFSARQFPNYSSELNVNALLLGDSALYLCASSQSGTPGSGTEAFFGQGTRLTVV.

This clonotype was observed at least ten times. The rearrangement uses TRBV29-1 and TRBJ2-5, with D tentatively TRBD2 (5 bases). Germline V CDR1 and CDR2: SQVTM, ANQGSEA. The CDR3 has 11 residues. V lost 6 bases to trimming and J lost 2 bases, with 7 bases between them. The CDR3 is CSVGLQETQYF. The CDR3 coding sequence is TGCAGCGTAGGACTTCAAGAGACCCAGTACTTC.

The chain couples TRBV28 to TRBJ2-7; the D gene is possibly TRBD1 (6 bases). CDR1 MDHEN and CDR2 SYDVKM come from the germline V gene. With 6 bases removed from V and 3 bases from J, the gap between germline ends came to 12 bases. The CDR3 runs to 13 residues. CDR3 residues: CASRNPTGYEQYF. As DNA, the CDR3 is TGTGCCAGCAGGAACCCGACAGGCTACGAGCAGTACTTC.

This clonotype was picked up many times. The chain couples TRBV5-1 to TRBJ2-7, with a possible D match to TRBD2 (5 bases). The CDR3 loop spans 13 amino acids. Per the germline V gene, CDR1 is SGHRS and CDR2 is YFSETQ. V lost 0 bases to trimming and J lost 3 bases, with 7 bases between them. This chain's CDR3 is CASSLGGHYEQYF. The CDR3 bases are TGCGCCAGCAGCTTGGGCGGGCACTACGAGCAGTACTTC.

The chain combines TRBV5-4 with TRBJ2-2; D remains ambiguous. Looked up from germline, CDR1 is SGHNT and CDR2 is YYREEE (reference sequence). This CDR3 comprises 14 residues. V was cut by 1 base and J by 2 bases, with 6 bases left in between. For the CDR3, the DNA is TGTGCCAGCAGCTTGCCTAGAAACACCGGGGAGCTGTTTTTT. Protein sequence: CASSLPRNTGELFF.

This clonotype has a handful of counts. This chain links TRBV11-2 with TRBJ1-2, with D uncertain. The CDR3 sequence is 13 residues long. Trimming removed 1 base at V and 8 bases at J, with 11 bases between. In germline, CDR1 is SGHAT, CDR2 FQNNGV. CDR3 coding DNA: TGTGCCAGCAGCTTAGTAAAAGGGCTGGGCTACACCTTC. Its protein product is CASSLVKGLGYTF.

Many counts were recorded for this clonotype. The chain has TRBV6-5 and TRBJ1-3; 10 bases align to TRBD1. With V trimmed by 6 bases and J by 9 bases, 11 bases remained unmatched. In germline, CDR1 is MNHEY, CDR2 SVGAGI. The CDR3 runs to 15 residues. Here the CDR3 DNA reads TGTGCCAGCAGAACTCCGGGACAGGGGATTGGCACCATATATTTT. It encodes CASRTPGQGIGTIYF.

This clonotype showed up just a few times. V is TRBV6-1 and J is TRBJ2-4; either TRBD1 or TRBD2 may supply D (7 bases each). V was clipped by 5 bases and J by 0 bases, with 20 bases between them. Germline V lookup: CDR1 MNHNS, CDR2 SASEGT. The CDR3 totals 18 residues. For the CDR3, the DNA is TGTGCCAGCAGTTCCACCCACAGGGGAGGGATAGCCAAAAACATTCAGTACTTC. Translating gives CASSSTHRGGIAKNIQYF.

This clonotype was picked up a small number of times. The V gene is TRBV10-3, the J gene TRBJ2-7; 7 bases are shared with TRBD2. The germline V gene encodes CDR1 ENHRY and CDR2 SYGVKD. The CDR3 is 13 residues long. The V gene end was trimmed by 5 bases and the J gene end by 3 bases; junction bases not matched to a gene: 4. The CDR3 loop reads CAISRSGNYEQYF. CDR3 sequence (DNA): TGTGCCATCAGTAGAAGCGGGAACTACGAGCAGTACTTC.

The V call is TRBV20-1, the J call TRBJ2-7; D possibly matches TRBD1 or TRBD2 (5 bases each). This CDR3 spans 14 amino acids. V lost 8 bases and J 1 base, leaving 18 bases between the germline ends. The germline V gene encodes CDR1 DFQATT and CDR2 SNEGSKA (reference sequence). CDR3 nucleotide sequence: TGCAGTTCGCGGTCGGGACCGCCGTCCTACGAGCAGTACTTC. It encodes CSSRSGPPSYEQYF.

The V gene is TRBV5-1, the J gene TRBJ2-7, with 8 bases fitting TRBD2. Germline lookup yields CDR1 SGHRS and CDR2 YFSETQ. This CDR3 is built from 14 residues. V shed 5 bases and J 6 bases; nucleotides not matched to a gene: 10. The CDR3 DNA follows: TGCGCCAGCAGTGGACTCCCCAGCGGGGGCGAGCAGTACTTC. This codes for CASSGLPSGGEQYF.

The rearrangement links TRBV6-6 to TRBJ2-2; D is undetermined. The CDR3 loop spans 15 amino acids. Germline V gene lookup returns CDR1 MNHNY and CDR2 SVGAGI (reference sequence). V was shortened by 2 bases and J by 2 bases, with 9 bases between the two germline ends. The CDR3 sequence: CASSYAGINTGELFF. The CDR3 region has the DNA TGTGCCAGCAGTTACGCCGGTATTAACACCGGGGAGCTGTTTTTT.

The rearrangement joins TRBV29-1 to TRBJ2-1; D ambiguous. CDR1 is SQVTM and CDR2 is ANQGSEA in the germline V gene. The CDR3 has 13 amino acids. V lost 1 base and J lost 7, with 11 bases in between. The CDR3 region has the DNA TGCAGCGTTGAAGCAAGTTTGGGGAATGAGCAGTTCTTC. Translated: CSVEASLGNEQFF.

The chain is built from TRBV18 and TRBJ1-2, with unresolved D. With 2 bases removed from V and 1 base from J, the gap between germline ends came to 11 bases. CDR1 is KGHSH and CDR2 is LQKENI in the germline V gene. This CDR3 region has 15 residues. In DNA form, the CDR3 reads TGTGCCAGCTCACCATCAGGAGGACTTAACTATGGCTACACCTTC. Protein sequence: CASSPSGGLNYGYTF.

This clonotype was observed a handful of times. The rearrangement links TRBV20-1 to TRBJ2-3; TRBD1 might be the D (5 bases). Germline V gene sequence: CDR1 DFQATT, CDR2 SNEGSKA (reference sequence). Trimming removed 5 bases at V and 5 bases at J, with 8 bases between. The CDR3 runs to 11 residues. CDR3 sequence: CSAPQGDTQYF. In nucleotides, the CDR3 is TGCAGTGCTCCCCAGGGAGATACGCAGTATTTT.

This clonotype was counted many times. This rearrangement joins TRBV4-1 to TRBJ2-1; 8 bases are a match to TRBD2. V shed 4 bases, J shed 3 bases, and the junction held 8 bases outside the gene matches. CDR1 is MGHRA and CDR2 is YSYEKL in the germline V gene. The CDR3 has 16 residues. The DNA of the CDR3 is TGCGCCAGCAGCCCTAGAAACAGCGGGGGCTACAATGAGCAGTTCTTC. Protein product: CASSPRNSGGYNEQFF.

This clonotype was recorded at least ten times. The chain is built from TRBV29-1 and TRBJ2-7; TRBD2 matches 8 bases. Germline-derived CDR1 and CDR2 are SQVTM and ANQGSEA. V lost 2 bases and J lost 2; bases outside the gene matches: 2. The CDR3 consists of 13 residues. CDR3 DNA sequence: TGCAGCGTTGAAACTAGCGGAACCTACGAGCAGTACTTC. Amino acid sequence: CSVETSGTYEQYF.

The chain recombines TRBV6-2 or TRBV6-3 with TRBJ2-7; a possible D gene is TRBD2 (6 bases). The V end lost 4 bases, the J end lost 3 bases, and 19 bases lay between the germline ends. Germline CDR1 is MNHEY and CDR2 is SVGEGT. The CDR3 extends over 16 amino acids. CDR3: CASSSPSTSASYEQYF. CDR3 bases: TGTGCCAGCAGTTCACCTTCGACTAGTGCAAGCTACGAGCAGTACTTC.

This clonotype was found a few times. The CDR3 loop reads CASSQDNRDTYGYTF. In DNA, the CDR3 is TGTGCCAGCAGCCAGGATAACCGGGACACCTATGGCTACACCTTC. The chain uses TRBV4-2 and TRBJ1-2; possible D gene TRBD1, 6 bases. The CDR3 covers 15 residues. From germline, CDR1 is LGHNA and CDR2 YNFKEQ. Trimming shortened V by 3 bases and J by 4 bases, and 15 bases separated the two germline ends.

This clonotype showed up just a few times. The gene calls are TRBV14 and TRBJ1-4; D not resolved. Germline V gene lookup returns CDR1 SGHDN and CDR2 FVKESK. This CDR3 contains 14 residues. The V end was cut by 4 bases, the J end by 8 bases, with 14 bases between. CDR3 protein: CASSRGSMGEKLFF. In nucleotides, the CDR3 is TGTGCCAGCAGCCGCGGGAGTATGGGAGAAAAACTGTTTTTT.

This clonotype was found many times. The germline gene is not matched at one end of the junction; a read error may be the cause. The chain recombines TRBV7-7 with TRBJ2-3; 8 nucleotides align to TRBD2. CDR1 is SSHAT and CDR2 is FNYEAQ in the germline V gene (reference sequence). The CDR3 covers 15 residues. CDR3 DNA: TGTGCTAGCAGCCCGGTAGCGGGAAGCACAGATACGCAGTATTTT. This encodes CASSPVAGSTDTQYF.

This clonotype showed up just a few times. The rearrangement uses TRBV4-1 and TRBJ2-5; 7 bases agree with TRBD2. Germline CDR1 is MGHRA and CDR2 is YSYEKL. Trimming took 1 base from V and 0 from J; bases not matched to a gene: 5. This CDR3 comprises 16 residues. CDR3 coding DNA: TGCGCCAGCAGCCAAGTGGTGGGAGGGTACCAAGAGACCCAGTACTTC. Protein: CASSQVVGGYQETQYF.

This clonotype has a count of ten or more. The chain joins TRBV30 to TRBJ2-1; 7 nucleotides match TRBD2. The J segment lost 4 bases and the V segment lost 0 bases, leaving 6 bases of the junction unmatched. Germline CDR1 reads GTSNPN; CDR2 reads SVGIG (reference sequence). CDR3 length: 15 amino acids. CDR3 sequence reads: CAWSVRSGQYNEQFF. CDR3 in DNA: TGTGCCTGGAGTGTACGTAGCGGGCAATACAATGAGCAGTTCTTC.